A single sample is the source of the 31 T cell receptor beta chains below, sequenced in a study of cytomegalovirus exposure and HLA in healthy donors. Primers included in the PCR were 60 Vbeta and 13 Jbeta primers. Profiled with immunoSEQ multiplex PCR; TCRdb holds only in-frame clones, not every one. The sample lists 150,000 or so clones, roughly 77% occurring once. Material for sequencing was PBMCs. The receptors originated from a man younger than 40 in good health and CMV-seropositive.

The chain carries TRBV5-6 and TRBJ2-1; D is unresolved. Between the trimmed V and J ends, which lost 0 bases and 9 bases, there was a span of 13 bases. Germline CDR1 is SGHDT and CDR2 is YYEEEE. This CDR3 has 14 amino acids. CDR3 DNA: TGTGCCAGCAGCTTGGGACTTAGAGACGGTGAGCAGTTCTTC. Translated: CASSLGLRDGEQFF.

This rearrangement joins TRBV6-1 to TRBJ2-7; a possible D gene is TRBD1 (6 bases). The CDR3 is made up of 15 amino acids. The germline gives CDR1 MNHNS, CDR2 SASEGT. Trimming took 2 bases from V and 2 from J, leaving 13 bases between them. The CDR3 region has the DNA TGTGCCAGCAGTGAACCCGACAGGCCAACCTACGAGCAGTACTTC. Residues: CASSEPDRPTYEQYF.

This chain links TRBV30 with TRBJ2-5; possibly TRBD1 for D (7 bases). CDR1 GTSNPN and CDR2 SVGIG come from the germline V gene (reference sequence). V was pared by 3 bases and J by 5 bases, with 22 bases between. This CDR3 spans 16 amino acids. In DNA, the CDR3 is TGTGCCTGGAGCGACCACAGGGGAGGATCCGGGGAGACCCAGTACTTC. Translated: CAWSDHRGGSGETQYF. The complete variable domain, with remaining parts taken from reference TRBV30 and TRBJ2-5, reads SQTIHQWPATLVQPVGSPLSLECTVEGTSNPNLYWYRQAAGRGLQLLFYSVGIGQISSEVPQNLSASRPQDRQFILSSKKLLLSDSGFYLCAWSDHRGGSGETQYFGPGTRLLVL.

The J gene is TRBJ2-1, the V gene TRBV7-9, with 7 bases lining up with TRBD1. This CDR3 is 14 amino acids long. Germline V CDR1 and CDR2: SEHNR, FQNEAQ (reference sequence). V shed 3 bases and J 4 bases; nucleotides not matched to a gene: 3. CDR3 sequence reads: CASSLGQQYNEQFF. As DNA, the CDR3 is TGTGCCAGCAGCTTGGGACAGCAGTACAATGAGCAGTTCTTC.

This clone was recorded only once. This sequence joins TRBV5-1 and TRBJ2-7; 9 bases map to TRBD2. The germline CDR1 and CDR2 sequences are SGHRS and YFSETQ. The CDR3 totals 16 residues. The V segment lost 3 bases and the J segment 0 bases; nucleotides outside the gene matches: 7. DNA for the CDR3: TGCGCCAGCAGCTGGGTAGGACTAGCGAGCTCCTACGAGCAGTACTTC. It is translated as CASSWVGLASSYEQYF.

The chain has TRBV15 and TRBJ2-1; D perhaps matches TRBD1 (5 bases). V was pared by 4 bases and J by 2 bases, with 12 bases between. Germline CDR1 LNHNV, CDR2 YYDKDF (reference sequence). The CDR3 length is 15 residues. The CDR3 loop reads CATSKDPGTYNEQFF. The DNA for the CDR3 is TGTGCCACCAGCAAAGACCCAGGGACCTACAATGAGCAGTTCTTC.

CDR3 in amino acids: CASSGGQYGYTF. The CDR3 DNA reads TGTGCCAGCAGTGGGGGCCAATATGGCTACACCTTC. The chain couples TRBV2 to TRBJ1-2, with D tentatively TRBD1 (5 bases). CDR1 is SNHLY, CDR2 FYNNEI, per germline. The V end lost 4 bases, the J end lost 5 bases, and 8 bases lay between the germline ends. This CDR3 spans 12 amino acids.

Here the CDR3 DNA reads TGCGCCAGCAGCTCAGGAGGGACAGGGGATCTAGGTAATGAAAAACTGTTTTTT. Protein: CASSSGGTGDLGNEKLFF. V is TRBV4-3 and J is TRBJ1-4; 10 bases line up with TRBD1. Germline CDR1 is LGHNA and CDR2 is YSLEER. V shed 5 bases, J shed 4 bases, and the junction held 13 bases outside the gene matches. This CDR3 contains 18 residues.

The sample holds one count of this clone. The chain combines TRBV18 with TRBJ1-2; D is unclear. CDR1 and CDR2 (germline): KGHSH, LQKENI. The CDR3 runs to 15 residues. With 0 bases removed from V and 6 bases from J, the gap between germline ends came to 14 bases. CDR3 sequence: CASSPPLTMPHGYTF. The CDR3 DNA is TGTGCCAGCTCACCACCTTTGACAATGCCCCATGGCTACACCTTC.

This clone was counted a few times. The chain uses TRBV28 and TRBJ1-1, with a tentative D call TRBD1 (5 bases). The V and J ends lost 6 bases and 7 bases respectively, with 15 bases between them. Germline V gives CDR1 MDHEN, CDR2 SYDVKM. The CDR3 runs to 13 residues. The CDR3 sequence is CASSRGGGGEAFF. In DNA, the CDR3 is TGTGCCAGCAGCCGGGGTGGGGGGGGTGAAGCTTTCTTT.

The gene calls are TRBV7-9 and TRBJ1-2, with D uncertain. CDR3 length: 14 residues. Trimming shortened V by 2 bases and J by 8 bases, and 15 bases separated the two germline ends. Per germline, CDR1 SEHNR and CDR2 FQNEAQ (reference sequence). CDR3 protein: CASSLTQVVGGYTF. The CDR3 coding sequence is TGTGCCAGCAGCTTAACTCAGGTGGTAGGCGGCTACACCTTC.

CDR3: CASSDSPRGPQHF. The CDR3, as DNA: TGTGCCAGCAGTGACAGCCCGCGCGGGCCCCAGCATTTT. This chain links TRBV6-4 with TRBJ1-5; D not certain. CDR3 length: 13 amino acids. Germline values: CDR1 MRHNA, CDR2 SNTAGT. Trimming stripped 2 bases from V and 9 bases from J, with 11 bases between.

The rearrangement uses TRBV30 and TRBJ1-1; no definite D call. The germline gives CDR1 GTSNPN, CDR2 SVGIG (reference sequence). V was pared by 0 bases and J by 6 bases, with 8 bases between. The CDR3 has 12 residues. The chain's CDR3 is CAWSVHAAEAFF. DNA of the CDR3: TGTGCCTGGAGTGTACATGCCGCTGAAGCTTTCTTT.

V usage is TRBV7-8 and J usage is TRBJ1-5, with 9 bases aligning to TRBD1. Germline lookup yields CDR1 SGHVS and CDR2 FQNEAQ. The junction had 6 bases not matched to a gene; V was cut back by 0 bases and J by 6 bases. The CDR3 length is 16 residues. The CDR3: CASSLATDRGVQPQHF. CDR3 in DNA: TGTGCCAGCAGCTTAGCCACGGACAGGGGAGTTCAGCCCCAGCATTTT.

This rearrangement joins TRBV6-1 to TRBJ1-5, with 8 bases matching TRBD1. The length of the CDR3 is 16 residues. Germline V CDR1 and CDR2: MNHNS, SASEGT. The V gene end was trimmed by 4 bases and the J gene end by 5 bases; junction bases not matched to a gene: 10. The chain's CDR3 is CASSGTGRDLHQPQHF. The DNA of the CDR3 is TGTGCCAGCAGTGGGACAGGGAGGGATCTCCATCAGCCCCAGCATTTT.

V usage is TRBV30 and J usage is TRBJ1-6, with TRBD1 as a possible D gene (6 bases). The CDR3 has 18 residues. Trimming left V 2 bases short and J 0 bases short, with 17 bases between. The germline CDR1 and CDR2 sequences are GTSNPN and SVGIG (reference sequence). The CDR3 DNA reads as TGTGCCTGGAGTAGGGACATAGGTCTGAGCTCCTATAATTCACCCCTCCACTTT. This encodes CAWSRDIGLSSYNSPLHF. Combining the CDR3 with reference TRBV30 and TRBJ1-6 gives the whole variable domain SQTIHQWPATLVQPVGSPLSLECTVEGTSNPNLYWYRQAAGRGLQLLFYSVGIGQISSEVPQNLSASRPQDRQFILSSKKLLLSDSGFYLCAWSRDIGLSSYNSPLHFGNGTRLTVT.

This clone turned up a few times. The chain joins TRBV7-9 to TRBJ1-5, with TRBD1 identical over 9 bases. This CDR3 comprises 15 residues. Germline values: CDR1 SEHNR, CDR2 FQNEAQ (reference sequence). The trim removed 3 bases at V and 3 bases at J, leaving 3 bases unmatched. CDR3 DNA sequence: TGTGCCAGCAGCTTGACAGGGGGGGTCAATCAGCCCCAGCATTTT. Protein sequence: CASSLTGGVNQPQHF.

The CDR3 region is CASSQLLAGGPNIYEQYF. Written as DNA, the CDR3 is TGCGCCAGCAGCCAATTGCTAGCGGGGGGGCCGAATATATACGAGCAGTACTTC. This rearrangement joins TRBV4-3 to TRBJ2-7; 12 nucleotides align to TRBD2. Looked up from germline, CDR1 is LGHNA and CDR2 is YSLEER. Germline trimming cut 2 bases from V and 4 bases from J; bases unmatched to any gene: 12. This CDR3 has 18 amino acids.

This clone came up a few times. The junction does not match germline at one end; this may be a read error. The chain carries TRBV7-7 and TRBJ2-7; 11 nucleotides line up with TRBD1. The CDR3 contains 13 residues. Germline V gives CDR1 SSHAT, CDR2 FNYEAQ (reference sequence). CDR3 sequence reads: CASSQDRGREQYF. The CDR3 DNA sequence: TGTGCTAGCAGCCAGGACAGGGGGCGCGAGCAGTACTTC. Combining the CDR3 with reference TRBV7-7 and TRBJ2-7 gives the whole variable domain GAGVSQSPRYKVTKRGQDVTLRCDPISSHATLYWYQQALGQGPEFLTYFNYEAQPDKSGLPSDRFSAERPEGSISTLTIQRTEQRDSAMYRCASSQDRGREQYFGPGTRLTVT.

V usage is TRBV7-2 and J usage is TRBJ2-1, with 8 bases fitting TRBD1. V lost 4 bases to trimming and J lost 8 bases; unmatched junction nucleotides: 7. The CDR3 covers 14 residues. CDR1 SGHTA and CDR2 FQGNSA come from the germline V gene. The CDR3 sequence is CASSSRTGFDEQFF. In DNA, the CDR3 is TGTGCCAGCAGCTCGCGGACAGGGTTCGATGAGCAGTTCTTC.

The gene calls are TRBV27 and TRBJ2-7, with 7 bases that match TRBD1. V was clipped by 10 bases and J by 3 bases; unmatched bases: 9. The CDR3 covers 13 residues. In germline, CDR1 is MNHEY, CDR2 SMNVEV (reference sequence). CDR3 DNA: TGTGCCACAGACCTGACAGGGAACTACGAGCAGTACTTC. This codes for CATDLTGNYEQYF.

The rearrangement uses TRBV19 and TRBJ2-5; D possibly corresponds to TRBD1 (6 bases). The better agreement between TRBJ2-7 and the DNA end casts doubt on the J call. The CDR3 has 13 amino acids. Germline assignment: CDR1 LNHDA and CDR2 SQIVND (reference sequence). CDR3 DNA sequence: TGTGCCAGTAGTATAAACAGGGACTACGAGCAGTACTTC. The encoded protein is CASSINRDYEQYF.

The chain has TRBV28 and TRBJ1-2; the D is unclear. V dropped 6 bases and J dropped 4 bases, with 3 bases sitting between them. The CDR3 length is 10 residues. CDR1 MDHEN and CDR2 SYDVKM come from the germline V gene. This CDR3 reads CASSRYGYTF. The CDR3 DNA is TGTGCCAGCAGCCGCTATGGCTACACCTTC.

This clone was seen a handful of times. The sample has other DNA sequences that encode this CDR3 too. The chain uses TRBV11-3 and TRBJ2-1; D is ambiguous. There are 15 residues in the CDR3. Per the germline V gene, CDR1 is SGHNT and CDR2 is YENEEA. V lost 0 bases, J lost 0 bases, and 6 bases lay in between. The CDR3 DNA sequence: TGTGCCAGCAGCTTAGAAGCGAGCTCCTACAATGAGCAGTTCTTC. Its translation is CASSLEASSYNEQFF.

The CDR3 loop reads CASSIQVLAEAFF. The CDR3 nucleotides read TGTGCCAGTAGTATTCAGGTTCTCGCTGAAGCTTTCTTT. The chain couples TRBV19 to TRBJ1-1; no firm D call. The V end lost 3 bases, the J end lost 6 bases, and 11 bases lay between the germline ends. The germline gives CDR1 LNHDA, CDR2 SQIVND (reference sequence). There are 13 residues in the CDR3.

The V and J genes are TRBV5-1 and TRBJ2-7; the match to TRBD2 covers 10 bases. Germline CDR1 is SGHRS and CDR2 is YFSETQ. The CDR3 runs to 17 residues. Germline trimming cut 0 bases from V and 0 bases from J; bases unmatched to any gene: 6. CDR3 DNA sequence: TGCGCCAGCAGCTTGGATATAGCGGGGGGTAGCTCCTACGAGCAGTACTTC. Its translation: CASSLDIAGGSSYEQYF.

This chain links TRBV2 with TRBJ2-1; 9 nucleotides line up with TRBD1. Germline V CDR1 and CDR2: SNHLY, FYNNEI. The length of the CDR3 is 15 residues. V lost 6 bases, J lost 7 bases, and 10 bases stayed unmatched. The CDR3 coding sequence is TGTGCCAGCAGATATGACAGGGGGGAAGGAAATGAGCAGTTCTTC. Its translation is CASRYDRGEGNEQFF.

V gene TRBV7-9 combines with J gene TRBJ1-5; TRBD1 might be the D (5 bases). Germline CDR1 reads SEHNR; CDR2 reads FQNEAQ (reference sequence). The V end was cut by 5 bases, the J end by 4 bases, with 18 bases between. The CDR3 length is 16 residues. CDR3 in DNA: TGTGCCAGCAGCCGCCAGGGAGGGGACTCAAATCAGCCCCAGCATTTT. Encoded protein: CASSRQGGDSNQPQHF.

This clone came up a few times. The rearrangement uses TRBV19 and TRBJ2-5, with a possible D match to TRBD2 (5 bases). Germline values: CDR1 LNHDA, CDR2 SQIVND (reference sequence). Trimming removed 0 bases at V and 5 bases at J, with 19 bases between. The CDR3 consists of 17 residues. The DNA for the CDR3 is TGTGCCAGTAGTATAGAATTATTCGAGGGAGCCTCTGAGACCCAGTACTTC. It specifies CASSIELFEGASETQYF.

CDR3 protein: CASSPFQGQNYGYTF. The CDR3 DNA is TGTGCCAGCTCGCCATTCCAGGGCCAGAACTATGGCTACACCTTC. V gene TRBV18 combines with J gene TRBJ1-2, with D possibly being TRBD1 (5 bases). With 6 bases removed from V and 2 bases from J, the gap between germline ends came to 16 bases. This CDR3 contains 15 residues. Germline V lookup: CDR1 KGHSH, CDR2 LQKENI.

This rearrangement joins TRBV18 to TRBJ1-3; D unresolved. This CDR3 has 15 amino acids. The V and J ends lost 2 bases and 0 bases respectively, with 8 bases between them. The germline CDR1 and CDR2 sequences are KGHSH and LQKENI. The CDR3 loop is CASSPGSNSGNTIYF. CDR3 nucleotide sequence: TGTGCCAGCTCACCAGGCTCCAACTCTGGAAACACCATATATTTT.